Following are 13 T cell receptor beta chains from one sample sequenced in a study of blood T cell repertoires in COVID-19. Some clones are missing from TCRdb's copy, which holds only in-frame ones; the method was immunoSEQ multiplex PCR. The sample contains about 180,000 clones, roughly 86% of which appear only once. The sequencing input was peripheral blood. The receptor source for this set is a woman aged 25 to 39 with active or convalescent COVID-19.

This chain links TRBV7-9 with TRBJ2-5; 7 bases align to TRBD2. Trimming took 3 bases from V and 5 from J; bases not matched to a gene: 6. The CDR3 consists of 14 residues. Germline V gene lookup returns CDR1 SEHNR and CDR2 FQNEAQ (reference sequence). Written as DNA, the CDR3 is TGTGCCAGCAGCTTTCTAGCGGACGAGGAGACCCAGTACTTC. Translated, it gives CASSFLADEETQYF.

This rearrangement joins TRBV28 to TRBJ1-2, with D possibly TRBD1 on 5 matching bases. The length of the CDR3 is 14 residues. Looked up from germline, CDR1 is MDHEN and CDR2 is SYDVKM. V lost 5 bases, J lost 5 bases, and 15 bases lay in between. The CDR3 here is CASSPPTAGYGYTF. CDR3 nucleotides: TGTGCCAGCAGTCCACCGACCGCAGGGTATGGCTACACCTTC.

The chain uses TRBV6-6 and TRBJ1-5; maybe TRBD1 (5 bases). Germline assignment: CDR1 MNHNY and CDR2 SVGAGI (reference sequence). The length of the CDR3 is 14 residues. The CDR3: CAIYGGNGNQPQHF. As DNA, the CDR3 is TGTGCTATCTACGGGGGAAATGGCAATCAGCCCCAGCATTTT.

This clone was seen a few times. This sequence joins TRBV18 and TRBJ2-7, with D perhaps matching TRBD1 (6 bases). CDR3 length: 14 residues. Germline values: CDR1 KGHSH, CDR2 LQKENI. V was trimmed by 4 bases and J by 2 bases, leaving 12 bases between them. This CDR3 reads CASSLDTGTYEQYF. The CDR3 DNA reads TGTGCCAGCTCACTCGATACAGGGACCTACGAGCAGTACTTC.

The gene calls are TRBV7-9 and TRBJ1-2; 7 bases are shared with TRBD1. The CDR3 sequence is 14 residues long. V trimming: 5 bases; J trimming: 4 bases; junction bases outside the gene matches: 7. Germline V gives CDR1 SEHNR, CDR2 FQNEAQ (reference sequence). CDR3 sequence (DNA): TGTGCCAGCAGCCCGGGACAGACCCGCTATGGCTACACCTTC. Amino acids: CASSPGQTRYGYTF.

The genes are TRBV9 and TRBJ1-6; D remains unclear. V lost 0 bases and J 7 bases, leaving 5 bases between the germline ends. The CDR3 is 13 residues long. CDR1 is SGDLS and CDR2 is YYNGEE in the germline V gene. CDR3 in DNA: TGTGCCAGCAGCGTAGACACGAATTCACCCCTCCACTTT. Residues: CASSVDTNSPLHF.

V and J are TRBV5-6 and TRBJ1-2, with no clear D. Germline V gene lookup returns CDR1 SGHDT and CDR2 YYEEEE. This CDR3 region has 16 residues. V was cut by 5 bases and J by 3 bases, with 20 bases left in between. The CDR3 protein is CASSLQDSRSYYGYTF. The CDR3 DNA sequence: TGTGCCAGCAGTCTGCAGGACTCAAGATCGTACTATGGCTACACCTTC. The full variable domain, its missing parts supplied by reference TRBV5-6 and TRBJ1-2, is DAGVTQSPTHLIKTRGQQVTLRCSPKSGHDTVSWYQQALGQGPQFIFQYYEEEERQRGNFPDRFSGHQFPNYSSELNVNALLLGDSALYLCASSLQDSRSYYGYTFGSGTRLTVV.

The rearrangement uses TRBV5-1 and TRBJ2-1; TRBD2 aligns across 13 bases. Germline V lookup: CDR1 SGHRS, CDR2 YFSETQ. With 0 bases clipped from V and 0 bases from J, the junction kept 3 bases outside the gene matches. This CDR3 has 18 amino acids. CDR3 region: CASSLGLAGGFSYNEQFF. CDR3 nucleotide sequence: TGCGCCAGCAGCTTGGGACTAGCGGGGGGTTTCTCCTACAATGAGCAGTTCTTC.

This clone was recorded once. For the CDR3, the DNA is TGTGCCAGCAGCCAACTAGCGGGGAATGGTGAGCAGTTCTTC. As protein: CASSQLAGNGEQFF. V usage is TRBV3-1 (or the pseudogene TRBV3-2) and J usage is TRBJ2-1; 9 bases line up with TRBD2. The germline CDR1 and CDR2 sequences are LGHDT and YNNKEL (reference sequence). This CDR3 has 14 amino acids. Trimming removed 2 bases from V and 9 bases from J; junction bases left unmatched: 5.

This clone was observed a handful of times. The J gene is TRBJ1-5, the V gene TRBV27; perhaps TRBD1 as D (5 bases). The CDR3 covers 16 residues. Germline CDR1 reads MNHEY; CDR2 reads SMNVEV (reference sequence). Trimming took off 2 bases at V and 4 bases at J, with 15 bases between the two ends. In DNA form, the CDR3 reads TGTGCCAGCAGTTTAAACCAGGGAGGTAAGAATCAGCCCCAGCATTTT. It is translated as CASSLNQGGKNQPQHF.

This chain joins TRBV10-3 and TRBJ1-2; D is undetermined. This CDR3 spans 15 amino acids. V was cut by 0 bases and J by 1 base, with 9 bases left in between. Germline CDR1 and CDR2: ENHRY and SYGVKD. CDR3 residues: CAISESERVNYGYTF. The DNA of the CDR3 is TGTGCCATCAGTGAGTCTGAAAGAGTTAACTATGGCTACACCTTC.

The CDR3 DNA is TGTGCCAGCCTCCCGAATCAGGGGACATTCTGGATTTATGGCTACACCTTC. This encodes CASLPNQGTFWIYGYTF. The chain joins TRBV28 to TRBJ1-2; tentatively, D is TRBD1 (6 bases). The CDR3 has 17 amino acids. The V end lost 8 bases, the J end lost 5 bases, and 27 bases lay between the germline ends. In germline, CDR1 is MDHEN, CDR2 SYDVKM.

The V gene is TRBV11-3, the J gene TRBJ1-1; possible D gene TRBD1, 5 bases. Germline loops: CDR1 SGHNT, CDR2 YENEEA. Between the trimmed V and J ends, which lost 3 bases and 0 bases, there was a span of 8 bases. The CDR3 loop spans 14 amino acids. Here the CDR3 reads CASSFRGLNTEAFF. The CDR3 DNA reads TGTGCCAGCAGCTTCCGGGGGTTGAACACTGAAGCTTTCTTT.